This T cell receptor (beta chain) derives from a study of cytomegalovirus exposure and HLA in healthy donors. Sequenced by immunoSEQ multiplex PCR; TCRdb stores in-frame clones only, minus some. The sample yields approximately 150,000 clones, about 88% seen once. The study, taken as a whole, reports: That first-cohort TCR clusters tended to co-occur in the approximately 110 validation repertoires was found in a later analysis.

V shed 0 bases and J 2 bases; nucleotides not matched to a gene: 4. The CDR3 runs to 15 residues. The germline gives CDR1 SGDLS, CDR2 YYNGEE. In the case of this clone: The antigen remains undetermined.

This chain uses TRBV9 with TRBJ2-7, with TRBD1 matching 8 bases. Sequencing was performed on PBMCs. The sequence was obtained from a man aged 18 to 29 in good health and CMV-seropositive. The CDR3: CASSVEGQEAYEQYF. The CDR3 DNA follows: TGTGCCAGCAGCGTAGAGGGACAGGAGGCCTACGAGCAGTACTTC.